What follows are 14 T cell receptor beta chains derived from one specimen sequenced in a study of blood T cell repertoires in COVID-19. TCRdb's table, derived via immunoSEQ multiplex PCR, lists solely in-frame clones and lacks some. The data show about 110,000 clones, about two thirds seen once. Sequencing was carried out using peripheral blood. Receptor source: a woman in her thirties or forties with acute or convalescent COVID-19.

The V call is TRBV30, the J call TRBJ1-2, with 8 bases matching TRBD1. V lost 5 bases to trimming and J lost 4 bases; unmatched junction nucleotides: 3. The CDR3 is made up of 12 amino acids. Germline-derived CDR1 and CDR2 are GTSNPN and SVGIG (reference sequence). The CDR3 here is CAWAGQGYGYTF. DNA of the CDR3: TGTGCCTGGGCAGGACAGGGCTATGGCTACACCTTC.

CDR3 amino acids: CASSPTTGIGQYF. In DNA, the CDR3 is TGTGCCAGCAGCCCGACTACAGGGATTGGGCAGTACTTC. The chain has TRBV7-6 and TRBJ2-7; D may be TRBD1 (6 bases). Trimming took off 5 bases at V and 9 bases at J, with 17 bases between the two ends. This CDR3 spans 13 amino acids. CDR1 and CDR2 (germline): SGHVS, FNYEAQ.

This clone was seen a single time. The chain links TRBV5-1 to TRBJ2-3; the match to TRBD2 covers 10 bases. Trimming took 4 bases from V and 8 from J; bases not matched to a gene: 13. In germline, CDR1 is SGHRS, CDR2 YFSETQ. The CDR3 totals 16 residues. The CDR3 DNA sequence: TGCGCCAGCAGCACCCAAAGCGGGGGGGCTTTTGGTACGCAGTATTTT. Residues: CASSTQSGGAFGTQYF.

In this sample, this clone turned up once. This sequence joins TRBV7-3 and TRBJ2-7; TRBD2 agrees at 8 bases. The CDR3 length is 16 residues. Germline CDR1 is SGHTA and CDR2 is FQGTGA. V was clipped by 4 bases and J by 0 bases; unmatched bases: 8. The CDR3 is CASSSSLAGTSYEQYF. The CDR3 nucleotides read TGTGCCAGCAGCTCGTCTTTAGCGGGGACCTCCTACGAGCAGTACTTC. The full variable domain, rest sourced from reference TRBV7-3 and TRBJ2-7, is GAGVSQTPSNKVTEKGKYVELRCDPISGHTALYWYRQSLGQGPEFLIYFQGTGAADDSGLPNDRFFAVRPEGSVSTLKIQRTERGDSAVYLCASSSSLAGTSYEQYFGPGTRLTVT.

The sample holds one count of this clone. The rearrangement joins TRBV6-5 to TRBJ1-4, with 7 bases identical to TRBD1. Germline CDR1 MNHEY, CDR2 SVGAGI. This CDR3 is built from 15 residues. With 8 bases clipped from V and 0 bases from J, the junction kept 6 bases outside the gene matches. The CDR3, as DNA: TGTGCCAGCCGGGACAGTTTAACAACTAATGAAAAACTGTTTTTT. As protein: CASRDSLTTNEKLFF.

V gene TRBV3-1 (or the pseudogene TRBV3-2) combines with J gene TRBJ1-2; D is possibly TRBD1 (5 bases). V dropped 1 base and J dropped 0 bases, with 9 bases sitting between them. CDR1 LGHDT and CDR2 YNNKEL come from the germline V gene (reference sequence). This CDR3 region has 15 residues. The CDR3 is CASSQGWGANYGYTF. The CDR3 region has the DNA TGTGCCAGCAGCCAAGGTTGGGGGGCTAACTATGGCTACACCTTC.

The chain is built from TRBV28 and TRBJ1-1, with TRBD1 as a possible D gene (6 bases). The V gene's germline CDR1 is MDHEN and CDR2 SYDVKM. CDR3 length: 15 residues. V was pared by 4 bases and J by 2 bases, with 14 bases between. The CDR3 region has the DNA TGTGCCAGCAGTTCCATCAGGGGATCTAACACTGAAGCTTTCTTT. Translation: CASSSIRGSNTEAFF.

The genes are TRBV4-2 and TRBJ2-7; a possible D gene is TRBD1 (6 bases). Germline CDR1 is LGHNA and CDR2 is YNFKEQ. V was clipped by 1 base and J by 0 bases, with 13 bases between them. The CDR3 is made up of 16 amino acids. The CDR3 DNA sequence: TGTGCCAGCAGCCAAGTTTCGGGACAAGCCTCCTACGAGCAGTACTTC. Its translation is CASSQVSGQASYEQYF.

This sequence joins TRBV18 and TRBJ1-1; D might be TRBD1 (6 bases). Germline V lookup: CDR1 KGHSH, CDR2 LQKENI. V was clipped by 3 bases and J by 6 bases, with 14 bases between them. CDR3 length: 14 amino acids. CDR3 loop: CASSPGQLTPEAFF. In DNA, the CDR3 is TGTGCCAGCTCACCTGGACAGCTAACACCTGAAGCTTTCTTT.

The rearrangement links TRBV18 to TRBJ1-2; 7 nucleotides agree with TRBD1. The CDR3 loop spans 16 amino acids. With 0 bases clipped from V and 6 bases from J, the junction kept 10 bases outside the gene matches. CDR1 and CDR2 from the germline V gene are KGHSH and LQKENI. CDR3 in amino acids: CASSPPGIQGGDGYTF. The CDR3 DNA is TGTGCCAGCTCACCACCGGGGATCCAGGGGGGAGATGGCTACACCTTC.

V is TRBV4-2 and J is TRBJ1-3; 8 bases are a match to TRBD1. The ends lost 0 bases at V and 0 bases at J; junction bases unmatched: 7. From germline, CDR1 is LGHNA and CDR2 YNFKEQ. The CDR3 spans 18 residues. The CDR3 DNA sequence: TGTGCCAGCAGCCAAGATCAGGACAGGGCGATCTCTGGAAACACCATATATTTT. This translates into CASSQDQDRAISGNTIYF.

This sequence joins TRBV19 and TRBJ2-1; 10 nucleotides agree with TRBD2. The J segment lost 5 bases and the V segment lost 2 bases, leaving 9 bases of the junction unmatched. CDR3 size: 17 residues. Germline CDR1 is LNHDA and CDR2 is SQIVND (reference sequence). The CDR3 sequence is CASSISSGGPLDNEQFF. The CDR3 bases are TGTGCCAGTAGTATAAGTAGCGGGGGGCCCCTAGACAATGAGCAGTTCTTC.

The DNA of the CDR3 is TGTGCCAGCAGTTTAGTCTGGCAGGGGAGTTCACCCCTCCACTTT. This codes for CASSLVWQGSSPLHF. V and J are TRBV27 and TRBJ1-6; tentative D call: TRBD1 (6 bases). CDR3 length equals 15 residues. The V gene's germline CDR1 is MNHEY and CDR2 SMNVEV (reference sequence). V lost 2 bases and J 9 bases, leaving 14 bases between the germline ends.

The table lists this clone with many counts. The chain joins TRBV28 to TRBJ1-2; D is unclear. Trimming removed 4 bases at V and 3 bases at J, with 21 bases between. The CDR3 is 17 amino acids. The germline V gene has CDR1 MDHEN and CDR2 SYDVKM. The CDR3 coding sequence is TGTGCCAGCAGTTCGGGAGGGCACGAGGGCTTAGACTATGGCTACACCTTC. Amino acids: CASSSGGHEGLDYGYTF.